This TCR beta chain was identified in a study of cytomegalovirus exposure and HLA in healthy donors. Study-wide results and limits: Immune exposure information comprised only CMV serostatus. In a later analysis, DRB1 alleles had the most associated TCRs; HLA-C alleles the fewest. Within an earlier analysis, most TCR beta V segments proved productive either about 87% or about 30% of the time. Accurate prediction of most subjects' HLA-A and HLA-B alleles from TCR beta sequences was reported.

The germline gives CDR1 SGDLS, CDR2 YYNGEE. This CDR3 contains 12 residues. 13 Jbeta primers and 60 Vbeta primers were used for the PCR. The table came from immunoSEQ multiplex PCR; TCRdb's copy has only in-frame clones and leaves some out. The sample gives around 200,000 clones, over 75% of which show up once; over 1.5% is in the top ten. As for this clone: Antigen specificity is unknown.

The chain employs TRBV9 and TRBJ2-5; 8 nucleotides match TRBD2. The J call may be faulty, since TRBJ2-7 better matches the DNA end. The sample was PBMCs. This sequence was found in a male donor in good health and CMV-seronegative. The CDR3 protein is CASSPGGDEQYF. The CDR3, as DNA: TGTGCCAGCAGCCCCGGGGGGGACGAGCAGTACTTC.